Below are 14 T cell receptor beta chains sequenced from a single sample in a study of blood T cell repertoires in COVID-19. The data were produced by immunoSEQ multiplex PCR, yet TCRdb's version contains in-frame clones alone and is incomplete. Among around 57,000 clones listed, 90% to 95% were seen once. Material for sequencing was peripheral blood. Receptor source: a middle-aged man with acute or convalescent COVID-19.

This rearrangement joins TRBV10-3 to TRBJ1-2; TRBD1 matches 8 bases. CDR1 is ENHRY, CDR2 SYGVKD, per germline. The CDR3 is 13 residues long. Trimming removed 9 bases from V and 1 base from J; junction bases left unmatched: 4. CDR3 DNA: TGTGCCATTGGGACAGGCGATAACTATGGCTACACCTTC. It encodes CAIGTGDNYGYTF.

The gene calls are TRBV30 and TRBJ1-5; the D gene is possibly TRBD1 (6 bases). The CDR3 is 13 amino acids. Trimming stripped 7 bases from V and 6 bases from J, with 16 bases between. Germline values: CDR1 GTSNPN, CDR2 SVGIG (reference sequence). This CDR3 is CASSPQGSQPQHF. The CDR3 region has the DNA TGTGCCTCGTCACCCCAGGGGAGTCAGCCCCAGCATTTT.

This chain links TRBV29-1 with TRBJ2-2, with TRBD2 matching 11 bases. The germline gives CDR1 SQVTM, CDR2 ANQGSEA. V dropped 7 bases and J dropped 1; count of bases not matched to a gene: 5. The CDR3 sequence is 15 residues long. The CDR3 reads CSALLAGGNTGELFF. The CDR3 bases are TGCAGCGCCCTTCTAGCGGGAGGGAACACCGGGGAGCTGTTTTTT.

The chain employs TRBV5-1 and TRBJ2-3, with TRBD2 identical over 7 bases. V lost 2 bases to trimming and J lost 4 bases; unmatched junction nucleotides: 16. The CDR3 covers 18 residues. Germline CDR1 reads SGHRS; CDR2 reads YFSETQ. The DNA of the CDR3 is TGCGCCAGCAGCTTCTCCCTAAAAGCGGGAAGTGGCTCAGATACGCAGTATTTT. This translates into CASSFSLKAGSGSDTQYF.

The chain is built from TRBV5-1 and TRBJ1-2; unclear D gene. The CDR3 has 13 residues. V lost 5 bases, J lost 6 bases, and 14 bases lay in between. Germline V gene lookup returns CDR1 SGHRS and CDR2 YFSETQ. The CDR3 region is CASSNTPGNGYTF. CDR3 coding DNA: TGCGCCAGCAGTAATACCCCGGGGAATGGCTACACCTTC.

The chain has TRBV7-9 and TRBJ1-3, with TRBD1 as a possible D gene (6 bases). The V end was cut by 7 bases, the J end by 1 base, with 17 bases between. This CDR3 spans 16 amino acids. CDR1 SEHNR and CDR2 FQNEAQ come from the germline V gene (reference sequence). The CDR3 protein is CASIQNRQGSGNTIYF. In DNA, the CDR3 is TGTGCCAGCATCCAAAACCGGCAGGGGTCTGGAAACACCATATATTTT.

The sample holds one count of this clone. The genes are TRBV6-5 and TRBJ1-1; the D is unclear. This CDR3 is 13 amino acids long. V gave up 7 bases and J gave up 3 bases, with 12 bases separating them. In germline, CDR1 is MNHEY, CDR2 SVGAGI. This CDR3 reads CASTIPGDTEAFF. CDR3 sequence (DNA): TGTGCCAGCACCATACCCGGGGACACTGAAGCTTTCTTT.

This chain joins TRBV11-2 and TRBJ1-1; no reliable D call. Between the trimmed V and J ends, which lost 3 bases and 12 bases, there was a span of 17 bases. Germline lookup yields CDR1 SGHAT and CDR2 FQNNGV. The CDR3 sequence is 13 residues long. The DNA of the CDR3 is TGTGCCAGCAGCTTTCCGGGCCGACTAGGGACTTTCTTT. It encodes CASSFPGRLGTFF.

The rearrangement joins TRBV5-1 to TRBJ1-4; 9 nucleotides agree with TRBD1. Germline CDR1 and CDR2: SGHRS and YFSETQ. V shed 4 bases, J shed 4 bases, and the junction held 14 bases outside the gene matches. CDR3 length equals 18 residues. The CDR3 spells CASSPGPGTGMGNEKLFF. The DNA of the CDR3 is TGCGCCAGCAGCCCCGGTCCCGGGACAGGGATGGGTAATGAAAAACTGTTTTTT.

The chain links TRBV6-5 to TRBJ2-7, with D perhaps TRBD2 (6 bases). The germline V gene encodes CDR1 MNHEY and CDR2 SVGAGI. The CDR3 covers 13 residues. V was cut by 6 bases and J by 5 bases, with 14 bases left in between. DNA of the CDR3: TGTGCCAGCAGGCCCGGGGGTAATGACGAGCAGTACTTC. It encodes CASRPGGNDEQYF.

This clone was picked up one time. V gene TRBV18 combines with J gene TRBJ1-2; no firm D call. Germline values: CDR1 KGHSH, CDR2 LQKENI. CDR3 length equals 14 residues. Trimming took 2 bases from V and 1 from J, leaving 8 bases between them. CDR3 sequence: CASSPEQLNYGYTF. For the CDR3, the DNA is TGTGCCAGCTCACCAGAACAGCTTAACTATGGCTACACCTTC.

A single count supports this clone. The J gene is TRBJ1-1, the V gene TRBV19, with unresolved D. This CDR3 is 15 amino acids long. Germline V gene sequence: CDR1 LNHDA, CDR2 SQIVND (reference sequence). Trimming pared 5 bases from V and 2 bases from J, leaving 15 bases between. The CDR3 DNA follows: TGTGCCAGTAGTTGGGGAGATCAACGTAACACTGAAGCTTTCTTT. This encodes CASSWGDQRNTEAFF.

This chain links TRBV19 with TRBJ2-1, with 10 bases lining up with TRBD2. In germline, CDR1 is LNHDA, CDR2 SQIVND (reference sequence). The length of the CDR3 is 19 residues. With V trimmed by 7 bases and J by 6 bases, 21 bases remained unmatched. The CDR3 here is CASNMRLAGVSHYGNEQFF. The DNA of the CDR3 is TGTGCCAGTAACATGCGGCTAGCGGGAGTGTCTCACTACGGCAATGAGCAGTTCTTC.

V and J are TRBV19 and TRBJ2-6, with a weak D call TRBD1 (6 bases). In germline, CDR1 is LNHDA, CDR2 SQIVND (reference sequence). The CDR3 has 13 amino acids. Trimming left V 4 bases short and J 9 bases short, with 10 bases between. CDR3 amino acids: CASSTDRYNVLTF. DNA of the CDR3: TGTGCCAGTAGTACCGACAGGTACAACGTCCTGACTTTC.